This entry lists 30 T cell receptor beta chains sequenced from one sample in a study of monozygotic twins with cystic fibrosis. The method was immunoSEQ multiplex PCR; TCRdb's version includes in-frame clones alone and lacks a portion of them. Of approximately 34,000 clones in the sample, 90% to 98% are singletons; the top ten hold around 0.18%. The source material was blood. Source of these receptors: a girl aged 2 to 10 with cystic fibrosis.

The rearrangement uses TRBV5-8 and TRBJ2-7, with D perhaps TRBD1 (6 bases). Trimming left V 0 bases short and J 5 bases short, with 24 bases between. This CDR3 is built from 18 residues. Germline lookup yields CDR1 SGHTS and CDR2 YDEGEE. Here the CDR3 DNA reads TGTGCCAGCAGCTTGGCCAAAGGGTCGCAGGGGCGCTTAAACGAGCAGTACTTC. Translation gives CASSLAKGSQGRLNEQYF.

The chain links TRBV7-8 to TRBJ2-1; 11 bases fit TRBD1. The CDR3 sequence is 15 residues long. Germline V gives CDR1 SGHVS, CDR2 FQNEAQ. V gave up 5 bases and J gave up 8 bases; unmatched junction bases: 8. Written as DNA, the CDR3 is TGTGCCAGCAGCCCCCGGACAGGGGGCGGGGATGAGCAGTTCTTC. It yields the protein CASSPRTGGGDEQFF.

V and J are TRBV5-5 and TRBJ1-3, with TRBD1 as a possible D gene (6 bases). V lost 4 bases and J 0 bases, leaving 17 bases between the germline ends. CDR3 size: 17 residues. Germline CDR1 is SGHKS and CDR2 is YYEKEE (reference sequence). CDR3 loop: CASSRAQGRLSGNTIYF. CDR3 DNA: TGTGCCAGCAGCCGCGCACAGGGTAGGCTCTCTGGAAACACCATATATTTT.

This clone was observed once. The rearrangement uses TRBV4-1 and TRBJ1-1; no clear D gene. Trimming stripped 1 base from V and 3 bases from J, with 12 bases between. Per the germline V gene, CDR1 is MGHRA and CDR2 is YSYEKL. The CDR3 spans 15 residues. In DNA form, the CDR3 reads TGCGCCAGCAGCCAAGGATACCCAGGCTACACTGAAGCTTTCTTT. This sequence encodes CASSQGYPGYTEAFF.

The rearrangement uses TRBV30 and TRBJ1-1; 7 positions agree with TRBD1. The junction had 23 bases not matched to a gene; V was cut back by 2 bases and J by 8 bases. Germline values: CDR1 GTSNPN, CDR2 SVGIG (reference sequence). The CDR3 length is 18 residues. In DNA, the CDR3 is TGTGCCTGGAGTCCATGGGGACAGCGAGTTCTCCTTTCAAGAGAAGCTTTCTTT. It yields the protein CAWSPWGQRVLLSREAFF.

This clone came up once. The chain links TRBV29-1 to TRBJ2-3; 10 bases match TRBD1. V gave up 4 bases and J gave up 6 bases; unmatched junction bases: 1. Per germline, CDR1 SQVTM and CDR2 ANQGSEA. CDR3 length equals 12 residues. The CDR3 bases are TGCAGCGTTGGACAGGGGGCGGATACGCAGTATTTT. This codes for CSVGQGADTQYF.

This chain connects TRBV18 to TRBJ1-1, with 7 nucleotides matching TRBD1. The V and J ends lost 3 bases and 6 bases, in that order; junction bases with no gene match: 13. Germline assignment: CDR1 KGHSH and CDR2 LQKENI. This CDR3 has 16 residues. The CDR3 bases are TGTGCCAGCTCACCGGATGAGGGGGCGATAAGCGCTGAAGCTTTCTTT. It is translated as CASSPDEGAISAEAFF.

The rearrangement links TRBV4-1 to TRBJ1-1, with D tentatively TRBD1 (5 bases). Germline V gene data show CDR1 as MGHRA and CDR2 as YSYEKL. The CDR3 has 15 residues. Trimming shortened V by 3 bases and J by 6 bases, and 17 bases separated the two germline ends. The CDR3 is CASSHQRGPPAEAFF. The CDR3 DNA sequence: TGCGCCAGCAGCCACCAACGGGGACCCCCCGCTGAAGCTTTCTTT.

Only one count was recorded for this clone. This chain connects TRBV5-4 to TRBJ2-7; TRBD1 matches at 7 bases. The V and J ends lost 6 bases and 1 base, in that order; junction bases with no gene match: 4. The CDR3 has 13 amino acids. Germline loops: CDR1 SGHNT, CDR2 YYREEE (reference sequence). The CDR3 DNA reads TGTGCCAGCATCGACAGGGTGTCCTACGAGCAGTACTTC. Translating gives CASIDRVSYEQYF.

The chain employs TRBV7-9 and TRBJ2-3; D remains unclear. Germline CDR1 is SEHNR and CDR2 is FQNEAQ (reference sequence). Trimming left V 4 bases short and J 0 bases short, with 5 bases between. This CDR3 has 13 residues. In nucleotides, the CDR3 is TGTGCCAGCAGCTCCCCTAGCACAGATACGCAGTATTTT. Its protein is CASSSPSTDTQYF.

This clone occurred once. The J gene is TRBJ1-6, the V gene TRBV27; D unresolved. The germline V gene encodes CDR1 MNHEY and CDR2 SMNVEV (reference sequence). Trimming took 6 bases from V and 8 from J, leaving 14 bases between them. The length of the CDR3 is 14 residues. CDR3 bases: TGTGCCAGCAGACCGGGAACCCAAGATTCACCCCTCCACTTT. Translating gives CASRPGTQDSPLHF.

A single count supports this clone. The gene calls are TRBV10-3 and TRBJ1-1, with a tentative D call TRBD1 (5 bases). The germline V gene has CDR1 ENHRY and CDR2 SYGVKD. Trimming left V 6 bases short and J 2 bases short, with 13 bases between. This CDR3 contains 14 residues. CDR3 nucleotides: TGTGCCATCAGAAGGGGCCGTGATAACACTGAAGCTTTCTTT. Amino acids: CAIRRGRDNTEAFF.

The gene calls are TRBV9 and TRBJ2-1, with D possibly being TRBD2 (6 bases). The germline V gene encodes CDR1 SGDLS and CDR2 YYNGEE. V dropped 0 bases and J dropped 7 bases, with 14 bases sitting between them. CDR3 length: 15 amino acids. The CDR3 DNA follows: TGTGCCAGCAGCGTAGCGGGAGTTTCCTCGAATGAGCAGTTCTTC. This sequence encodes CASSVAGVSSNEQFF.

V is TRBV4-1 and J is TRBJ2-3, with 8 bases matching TRBD2. Germline values: CDR1 MGHRA, CDR2 YSYEKL. J was trimmed by 0 bases and V by 5 bases; bases with no gene match: 4. The CDR3 consists of 15 residues. The CDR3 is CASSFQRGSTDTQYF. CDR3 nucleotide sequence: TGCGCCAGCAGCTTTCAGCGGGGGAGCACAGATACGCAGTATTTT.

V gene TRBV15 combines with J gene TRBJ2-7; tentative D call: TRBD2 (6 bases). The length of the CDR3 is 16 residues. Germline loops: CDR1 LNHNV, CDR2 YYDKDF (reference sequence). V dropped 3 bases and J dropped 5 bases, with 20 bases sitting between them. CDR3 loop: CATSSLGGGFRDEQYF. The CDR3 region has the DNA TGTGCCACCAGCAGTCTCGGGGGTGGTTTTAGGGACGAGCAGTACTTC.

This clone was counted once. The CDR3, as DNA: TGTGCCAGCAGTTACTCGAGAGGGGTCACTGAAGCTTTCTTT. Translation gives CASSYSRGVTEAFF. The V call is TRBV6-5, the J call TRBJ1-1; possibly TRBD1 for D (5 bases). This CDR3 region has 14 residues. Germline V gene lookup returns CDR1 MNHEY and CDR2 SVGAGI. V was shortened by 0 bases and J by 4 bases, with 9 bases between the two germline ends.

The J gene is TRBJ1-5, the V gene TRBV6-1; 10 bases fit TRBD1. CDR3 length: 15 amino acids. The germline V gene encodes CDR1 MNHNS and CDR2 SASEGT. V lost 0 bases, J lost 6 bases, and 2 bases stayed unmatched. The CDR3 DNA is TGTGCCAGCAGTGAAGCCGGGACAGGGGCTCAGCCCCAGCATTTT. Translated, it gives CASSEAGTGAQPQHF.

The V call is TRBV19, the J call TRBJ1-2, with 9 bases lining up with TRBD1. After removal of 8 bases from V and 7 bases from J, the junction contained 8 bases not matched to a gene. CDR1 is LNHDA, CDR2 SQIVND, per germline (reference sequence). The CDR3 spans 13 residues. For the CDR3, the DNA is TGTGCCAGTGCCGGACAGGGGTTAGGTGGCTACACCTTC. Its translation is CASAGQGLGGYTF.

This chain joins TRBV9 and TRBJ2-5; the match to TRBD2 covers 7 bases. Trimming cost V 4 bases and J 3 bases; bases outside gene matches: 12. Germline loops: CDR1 SGDLS, CDR2 YYNGEE. The CDR3 is made up of 16 amino acids. Here the CDR3 DNA reads TGTGCCAGCAGCCCCAGGACTAGGACCCAGAAAGAGACCCAGTACTTC. Translated, it gives CASSPRTRTQKETQYF.

The chain combines TRBV6-1 with TRBJ1-1, with D possibly matching TRBD1 (5 bases). The V end was cut by 5 bases, the J end by 5 bases, with 15 bases between. This CDR3 contains 14 residues. Germline V CDR1 and CDR2: MNHNS, SASEGT. In nucleotides, the CDR3 is TGTGCCAGCAGTTTAGAACAGTCAGGGACTGAAGCTTTCTTT. Translating gives CASSLEQSGTEAFF.

This clone turned up a few times. The V call is TRBV6-5, the J call TRBJ1-1; no firm D call. The CDR3 length is 11 residues. The V gene's germline CDR1 is MNHEY and CDR2 SVGAGI. V shed 10 bases and J shed 5 bases, with 11 bases lying between them. CDR3: CATSVGTEAFF. As DNA, the CDR3 is TGTGCCACCTCCGTGGGGACTGAAGCTTTCTTT.

The chain couples TRBV9 to TRBJ1-2; no clear D. CDR1 is SGDLS, CDR2 YYNGEE, per germline. V was clipped by 2 bases and J by 5 bases, with 7 bases between them. This CDR3 region has 12 residues. This CDR3 is CASSVDGYGYTF. The CDR3 nucleotides are TGTGCCAGCAGCGTCGACGGATATGGCTACACCTTC.

The chain combines TRBV5-6 with TRBJ1-5; D might be TRBD1 (5 bases). The CDR3 is made up of 15 amino acids. CDR1 and CDR2 (germline): SGHDT, YYEEEE. The ends were cut back, 1 base at V and 0 bases at J, with 8 bases in the middle. For the CDR3, the DNA is TGTGCCAGCAGCTTGTGGGACCGTAGCAATCAGCCCCAGCATTTT. Protein: CASSLWDRSNQPQHF.

J is TRBJ2-3 and V is TRBV2; tentative D call: TRBD1 (5 bases). This CDR3 is 14 amino acids long. V was pared by 4 bases and J by 0 bases, with 8 bases between. The germline V gene encodes CDR1 SNHLY and CDR2 FYNNEI. The CDR3 sequence: CASSGTRSTDTQYF. DNA for the CDR3: TGTGCCAGCAGTGGGACACGCAGCACAGATACGCAGTATTTT.

This chain uses TRBV6-1 with TRBJ1-5; maybe TRBD1 (5 bases). Germline V lookup: CDR1 MNHNS, CDR2 SASEGT. The CDR3 spans 14 residues. V lost 6 bases to trimming and J lost 2 bases, with 11 bases between them. The CDR3 loop reads CASSRQRGNQPQHF. DNA of the CDR3: TGTGCCAGCAGCCGACAGAGGGGCAATCAGCCCCAGCATTTT.

V and J are TRBV11-3 and TRBJ2-1, with TRBD2 as a possible D gene (6 bases). V was shortened by 5 bases and J by 3 bases, with 17 bases between the two germline ends. The CDR3 loop spans 16 amino acids. Germline loops: CDR1 SGHNT, CDR2 YENEEA. CDR3 bases: TGTGCCAGCAGCCCGGAGGGCCTTTTGGGCTACAATGAGCAGTTCTTC. Its protein is CASSPEGLLGYNEQFF.

The rearrangement joins TRBV7-9 to TRBJ2-3, with 7 bases aligning to TRBD2. CDR1 is SEHNR and CDR2 is FQNEAQ in the germline V gene (reference sequence). This CDR3 is 17 amino acids long. V dropped 1 base and J dropped 1; count of bases not matched to a gene: 8. This CDR3 reads CASSLDLSGGRTDTQYF. CDR3 in DNA: TGTGCCAGCAGCTTAGATTTATCGGGAGGACGCACAGATACGCAGTATTTT.

This chain uses TRBV28 with TRBJ1-2, with a weak D call TRBD1 (6 bases). The CDR3 extends over 16 amino acids. V was trimmed by 6 bases and J by 4 bases, leaving 21 bases between them. Germline V gives CDR1 MDHEN, CDR2 SYDVKM. The CDR3 DNA reads as TGTGCCAGCAGGTCCTCGGGGGGCGAAGCCATCTATGGCTACACCTTC. Protein product: CASRSSGGEAIYGYTF.

The chain carries TRBV29-1 and TRBJ2-1, with D unresolved. Germline assignment: CDR1 SQVTM and CDR2 ANQGSEA. Trimming removed 4 bases at V and 7 bases at J, with 8 bases between. The CDR3 is 11 amino acids. In nucleotides, the CDR3 is TGCAGCGTTGTAGTAGGGAATGAGCAGTTCTTC. Its protein product is CSVVVGNEQFF.

This chain joins TRBV27 and TRBJ1-1; D is perhaps TRBD1 (5 bases). Germline loops: CDR1 MNHEY, CDR2 SMNVEV (reference sequence). The CDR3 extends over 12 amino acids. The V end lost 8 bases, the J end lost 11 bases, and 18 bases lay between the germline ends. The CDR3 loop reads CASSQAPVRAFF. CDR3 bases: TGTGCCAGCTCACAGGCCCCGGTGCGTGCTTTCTTT.